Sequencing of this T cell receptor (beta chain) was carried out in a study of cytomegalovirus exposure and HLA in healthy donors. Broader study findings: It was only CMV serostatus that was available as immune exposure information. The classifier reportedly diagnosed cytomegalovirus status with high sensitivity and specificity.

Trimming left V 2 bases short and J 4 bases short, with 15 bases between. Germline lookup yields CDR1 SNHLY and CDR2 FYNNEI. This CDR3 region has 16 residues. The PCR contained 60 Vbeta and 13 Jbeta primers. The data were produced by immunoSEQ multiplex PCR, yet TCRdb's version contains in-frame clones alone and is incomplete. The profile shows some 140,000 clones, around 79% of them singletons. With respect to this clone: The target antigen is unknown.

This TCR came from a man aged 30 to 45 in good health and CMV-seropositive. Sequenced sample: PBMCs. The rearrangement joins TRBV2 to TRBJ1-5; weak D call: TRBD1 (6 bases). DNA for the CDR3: TGTGCCAGCAGTGAATATGCAGGGGAGATTAATCAGCCCCAGCATTTT. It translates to CASSEYAGEINQPQHF.